Sequencing of this T cell receptor beta chain was carried out in a study of human T cells and chemical hapten exposure. Study-level background: Patients additionally received therapeutic doses of diphenylcyclopropenone on the scalp once a week, and this continued throughout the roughly 25-week study.

TCRdb re-analysed the RACE reads in MiXCR, keeping a single row per CDR3 protein. The sample contains more than 300,000 distinct CDR3 sequences, approximately 5.1% of which appear only once. The time point is: pre-sensitization, week 0. The treatment was: therapeutic diphenylcyclopropenone sensitization with weekly scalp DPC. Germline CDR1 is KGHDR and CDR2 is SFDVKD. Trimming cost V 5 bases and J 0 bases, with 16 bases left between them. The CDR3 sequence is 17 residues long. The TCR originated in a woman aged 50 to 65 with alopecia areata. Some clones in this sample may be carry-over from other donors' samples. The sample consisted of whole blood, taken in connection with sensitization to the hapten diphenylcyclopropenone (DPC). The rearrangement links TRBV24-1 to TRBJ2-1; D remains unclear. Here the CDR3 DNA reads TGTGCCACCAGTGCCCGAGCCCCCATGAGCTCCTACAATGAGCAGTTCTTC. Its translation is CATSARAPMSSYNEQFF.